One T cell receptor (beta chain) is described in this entry. Its antigen is not known. The CDR3 loop spans 14 amino acids. Looked up from germline, CDR1 is SGHNT and CDR2 is YENEEA. V lost 5 bases and J 3 bases, leaving 14 bases between the germline ends. These data come from a study of blood T cell dynamics during melanoma immunotherapy. General observations from the study: It remained unknown if the driving T cell clones were melanoma-specific. PBMC repertoires of eventual disease-control patients split at W3 into clonality or diversity gains.

A fixed DNA input of around 0.35 ug was used per bulk PBMC sample. TCRdb keeps only in-frame clones here, not all; method: immunoSEQ multiplex PCR. The sample includes some 15,000 clones, under 90% seen only once; the top ten take 6%. Documented time point: pre-treatment baseline. Sampling occurred pretreatment (T0) and at week 3 (W3), after cycle one of checkpoint blockade. Sequencing used blood, obtained from a patient treated with checkpoint blockade. The TCR comes from a human donor with melanoma. The chain combines TRBV11-3 with TRBJ2-7; D perhaps matches TRBD2 (5 bases). CDR3 nucleotide sequence: TGTGCCAGCAGCCCGGGGAGAGGGAGCTACGAGCAGTACTTC. This codes for CASSPGRGSYEQYF.